Listed here are 7 T cell receptor beta chains from one sample, sequenced in a study of spatial heterogeneity in lung cancer (dated by TCRdb to the late 2010s). Taken with the paper, the label for time point translates to: blood at routine non-recurrence follow-up after resection. The library was produced with 5' RACE. Data came from a NextSeq 500. The public reads were quality trimmed at Q25 with fastp and then assembled into clones with MiXCR by TCRdb, keeping productive beta chains. When rows share a CDR3 protein, they turn into one entry using the most common DNA and genes. This sample gives 110,000 or so distinct CDR3 sequences in total; 11% of them show up just once. The ten largest clones capture approximately 24% of the sample. The sequenced sample was PBMCs, obtained at follow-up. These receptors were collected from a female donor with early-stage non-small cell lung cancer.

This clonotype was observed many times. The chain carries TRBV7-9 and TRBJ2-1, with no clear D. The V gene lost 6 bases and the J gene lost 6 bases, with 18 bases spanning the gap. This CDR3 contains 15 residues. Germline CDR1 SEHNR, CDR2 FQNEAQ (reference sequence). The CDR3 region has the DNA TGTGCCAGCAGTTTAAGGGCCGGTAGCCTCAATGAGCAGTTCTTC. Translation: CASSLRAGSLNEQFF.

A single count supports this clonotype. Since a much larger clone is just one base distant, this may be a read error. This sequence joins TRBV7-3 and TRBJ1-1, with TRBD1 matching over 7 bases. Germline CDR1 SGHTA, CDR2 FQGTGA. The CDR3 totals 13 residues. CDR3 DNA: TGTGCCAGCAGCTACCACAGGGGTACTGAAGCTATCTTT. It yields the protein CASSYHRGTEAIF.

This chain links TRBV5-5 with TRBJ1-4; no firm D call. V was pared by 2 bases and J by 4 bases, with 9 bases between. This CDR3 spans 14 amino acids. Germline CDR1 is SGHKS and CDR2 is YYEKEE (reference sequence). The CDR3 here is CASSFTANNEKLFF. DNA of the CDR3: TGTGCCAGCAGCTTTACGGCGAATAATGAAAAACTGTTTTTT.

This clonotype was observed many times. V and J are TRBV29-1 and TRBJ2-5, with a tentative D call TRBD1 (6 bases). Trimming shortened V by 5 bases and J by 4 bases, and 11 bases separated the two germline ends. Germline V gives CDR1 SQVTM, CDR2 ANQGSEA. This CDR3 has 12 amino acids. The CDR3 region has the DNA TGCAGCGTTACAGGGACGGTAGAGACCCAGTACTTC. Its translation: CSVTGTVETQYF.

V is TRBV21-1 and J is TRBJ1-1; the DNA was not used to check the table's D call, TRBD1. TRBV21-1 is listed as a pseudogene. CDR3 size: 15 residues. CDR3 sequence (DNA): TGTGCCAGCAGACAAGACAGGGACATGAACACTGAAGCTTTCTTT. Translated: CASRQDRDMNTEAFF.

This clonotype was seen many times. The chain is built from TRBV2 and TRBJ1-5, with D possibly TRBD1 on 5 matching bases. The germline V gene has CDR1 SNHLY and CDR2 FYNNEI. Between the trimmed V and J ends, which lost 5 bases and 4 bases, there was a span of 12 bases. The CDR3 runs 14 residues. For the CDR3, the DNA is TGTGCCAGCAGTCCCGACAGTCCTAATCAGCCCCAGCATTTT. This gives the protein CASSPDSPNQPQHF.

Ten or more counts support this clonotype. The chain has TRBV28 and TRBJ2-3; 8 bases match TRBD2. The length of the CDR3 is 16 residues. Germline CDR1 MDHEN, CDR2 SYDVKM. The V and J ends lost 5 bases and 5 bases, in that order; junction bases with no gene match: 12. CDR3 protein: CASSLTRGGIRDTQYF. The CDR3 nucleotides read TGTGCCAGCAGTCTGACACGGGGGGGGATTCGAGATACGCAGTATTTT. The full variable domain, in which reference TRBV28 and TRBJ2-3 provide the parts outside the CDR3, is DVKVTQSSRYLVKRTGEKVFLECVQDMDHENMFWYRQDPGLGLRLIYFSYDVKMKEKGDIPEGYSVSREKKERFSLILESASTNQTSMYLCASSLTRGGIRDTQYFGPGTRLTVL.